Sequencing of this T cell receptor (beta chain) was carried out in a study of shared clonotypes between healthy human individuals. V gave up 5 bases and J gave up 9 bases, with 17 bases separating them. Germline CDR1 and CDR2: LNHDA and SQIVND (reference sequence). The CDR3 loop spans 14 amino acids. The assay was carried out at the deep level. The unsorted PBMC sample used ten immunoSEQ deep assay plates. Only in-frame clones appear in the TCRdb table, and some are missing; sequencing was by immunoSEQ multiplex PCR. The table includes about 490,000 clones, 70% to 80% detected once. All donors qualified as healthy HIV-negative adults and had experienced no recent acute infections or vaccinations.

Sample: PBMCs. V usage is TRBV19 and J usage is TRBJ2-1; D remains unclear. The receptor's source is a woman in her forties in good health. Some clones in this sample may be carry-over from other donors' samples. Written as DNA, the CDR3 is TGTGCCAGTAGTCCCCGAGGTATTAATTCTGAGCAGTTCTTC. Protein sequence: CASSPRGINSEQFF.